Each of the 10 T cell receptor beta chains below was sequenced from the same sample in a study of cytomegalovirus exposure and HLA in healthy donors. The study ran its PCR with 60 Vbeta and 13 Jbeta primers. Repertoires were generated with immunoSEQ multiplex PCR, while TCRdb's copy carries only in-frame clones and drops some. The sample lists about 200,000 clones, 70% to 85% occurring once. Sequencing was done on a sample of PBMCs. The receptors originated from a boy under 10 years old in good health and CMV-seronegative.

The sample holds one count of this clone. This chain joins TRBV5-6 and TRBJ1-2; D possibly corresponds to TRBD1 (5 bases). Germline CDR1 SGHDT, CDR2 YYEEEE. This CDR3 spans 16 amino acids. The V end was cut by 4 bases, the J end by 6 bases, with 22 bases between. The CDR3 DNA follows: TGTGCCAGCAGCCCCGAGAAGCCCTGGGTAGGGGATGGCTACACCTTC. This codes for CASSPEKPWVGDGYTF.

The CDR3 sequence: CASSPDRVYGYTF. CDR3 nucleotide sequence: TGTGCCAGCAGCCCAGACAGGGTCTATGGCTACACCTTC. V and J are TRBV5-4 and TRBJ1-2; 7 bases map to TRBD1. The CDR3 contains 13 residues. The trim removed 4 bases at V and 4 bases at J, leaving 4 bases unmatched. Germline V gene data show CDR1 as SGHNT and CDR2 as YYREEE (reference sequence).

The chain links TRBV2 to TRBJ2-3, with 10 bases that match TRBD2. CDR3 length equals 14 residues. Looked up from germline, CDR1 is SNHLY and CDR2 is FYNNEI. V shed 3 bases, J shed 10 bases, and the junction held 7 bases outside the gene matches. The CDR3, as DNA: TGTGCCAGCAGTGACAGCGGGGGGGCCCCAGCGCAGTATTTT. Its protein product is CASSDSGGAPAQYF.

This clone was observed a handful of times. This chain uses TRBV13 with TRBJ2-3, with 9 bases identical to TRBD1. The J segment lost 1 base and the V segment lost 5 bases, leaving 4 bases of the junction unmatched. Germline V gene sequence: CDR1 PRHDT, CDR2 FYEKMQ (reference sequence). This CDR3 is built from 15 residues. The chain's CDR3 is CASSVQGAGTDTQYF. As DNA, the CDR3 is TGTGCCAGCAGCGTACAGGGGGCAGGCACAGATACGCAGTATTTT.

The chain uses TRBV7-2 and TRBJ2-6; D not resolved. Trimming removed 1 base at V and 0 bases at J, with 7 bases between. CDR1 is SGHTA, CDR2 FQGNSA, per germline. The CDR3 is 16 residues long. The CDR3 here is CASSLGHASGANVLTF. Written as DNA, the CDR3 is TGTGCCAGCAGCTTAGGACACGCCTCTGGGGCCAACGTCCTGACTTTC. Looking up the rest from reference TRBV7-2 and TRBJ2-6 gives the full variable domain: GAGVSQSPSNKVTEKGKDVELRCDPISGHTALYWYRQSLGQGLEFLIYFQGNSAPDKSGLPSDRFSAERTGGSVSTLTIQRTQQEDSAVYLCASSLGHASGANVLTFGAGSRLTVL.

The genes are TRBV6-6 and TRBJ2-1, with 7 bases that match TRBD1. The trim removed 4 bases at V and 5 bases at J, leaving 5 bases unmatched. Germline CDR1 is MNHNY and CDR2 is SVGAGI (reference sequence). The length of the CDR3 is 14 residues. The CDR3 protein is CASSLETGNNEQFF. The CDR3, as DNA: TGTGCCAGCAGTTTGGAGACAGGGAACAATGAGCAGTTCTTC.

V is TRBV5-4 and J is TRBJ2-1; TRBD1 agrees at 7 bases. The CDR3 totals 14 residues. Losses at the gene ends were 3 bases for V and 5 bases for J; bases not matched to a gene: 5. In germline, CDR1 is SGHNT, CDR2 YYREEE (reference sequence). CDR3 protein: CASSWDSPNNEQFF. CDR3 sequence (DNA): TGTGCCAGCAGCTGGGACAGTCCGAACAATGAGCAGTTCTTC.

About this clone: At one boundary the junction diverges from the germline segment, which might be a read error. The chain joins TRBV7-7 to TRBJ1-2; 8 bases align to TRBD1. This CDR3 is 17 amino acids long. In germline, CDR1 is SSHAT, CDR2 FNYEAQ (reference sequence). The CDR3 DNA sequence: TGTGCTAGCAGCTTAGTAGGACAGGGACAAAAGTTTTATGGCTACACCTTC. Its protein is CASSLVGQGQKFYGYTF.

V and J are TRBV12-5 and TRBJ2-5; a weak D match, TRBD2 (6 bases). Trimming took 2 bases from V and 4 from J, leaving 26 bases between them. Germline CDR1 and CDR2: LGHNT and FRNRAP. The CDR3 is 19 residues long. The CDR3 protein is CASGLPSGGLATLGETQYF. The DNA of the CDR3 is TGTGCTAGTGGTTTGCCCTCCGGGGGTTTAGCTACTCTCGGAGAGACCCAGTACTTC.

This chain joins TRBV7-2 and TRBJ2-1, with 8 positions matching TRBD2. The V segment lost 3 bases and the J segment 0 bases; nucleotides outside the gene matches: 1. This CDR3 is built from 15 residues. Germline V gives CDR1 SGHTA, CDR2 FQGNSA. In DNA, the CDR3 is TGTGCCAGCAGCTTTAGCGGGGACTCCTACAATGAGCAGTTCTTC. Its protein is CASSFSGDSYNEQFF.